Reported below is one TCR beta chain. Antigen: not known. This sample is part of a study of siplizumab effects on memory and regulatory T cells. Whole-study results and caveats: Suppression by proliferating Tregs derived from siplizumab cultures was not verified. Naive T cells seemed more diverse than memory cells and seemed major alloresponse contributors. A minor share of alloreactive clones matched unstimulated subsets. Alloreactive sequences that could be traced to unstimulated CD4+ memory cells showed a significant reduction under siplizumab.

Repertoires were generated with immunoSEQ multiplex PCR, while TCRdb's copy carries only in-frame clones and drops some. The repertoire holds about 82,000 clones, with approximately 90% as singletons. V was clipped by 8 bases and J by 2 bases, with 21 bases between them. Germline assignment: CDR1 MNHEY and CDR2 SMNVEV (reference sequence). The CDR3 runs 16 residues. Sequencing was carried out using Tregs sorted from blood. The rearrangement links TRBV27 to TRBJ1-2, with a weak D call TRBD1 (6 bases). The clonotype originates from a human donor in good health. As DNA, the CDR3 is TGTGCCAGCGGACCTCAAAACAGGGTAACCAACTATGGCTACACCTTC. As protein: CASGPQNRVTNYGYTF.